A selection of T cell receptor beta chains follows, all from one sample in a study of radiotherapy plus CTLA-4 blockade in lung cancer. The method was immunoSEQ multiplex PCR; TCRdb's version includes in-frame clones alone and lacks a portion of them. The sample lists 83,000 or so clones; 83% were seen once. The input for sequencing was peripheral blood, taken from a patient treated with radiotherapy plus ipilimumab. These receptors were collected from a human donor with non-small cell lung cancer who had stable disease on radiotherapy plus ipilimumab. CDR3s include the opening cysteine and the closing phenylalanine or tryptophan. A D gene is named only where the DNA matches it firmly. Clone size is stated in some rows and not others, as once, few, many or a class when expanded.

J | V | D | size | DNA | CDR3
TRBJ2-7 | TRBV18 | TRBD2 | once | TGTGCCAGCTCACCGAGAGGGACTAGCGGGGCACGCTACGAGCAGTACTTC | CASSPRGTSGARYEQYF
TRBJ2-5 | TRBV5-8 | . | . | TGTGCCAGCAGCTTGGGACTAGTTACGGAGACCCAGTACTTC | CASSLGLVTETQYF
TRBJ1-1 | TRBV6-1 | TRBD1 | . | TGTGCCAGCAGTGAAGCCATCTTCGGACAGGAGGATTTT | CASSEAIFGQEDF
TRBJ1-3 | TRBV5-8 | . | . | TGTGCCAGCAGCGGTCCCGGGACAAGCTCTGGAAACACCATATATTTT | CASSGPGTSSGNTIYF
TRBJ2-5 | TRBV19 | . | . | TGTGCCAGTAGTATAGGGTCAGGGAGGCAAGAGACCCAGTACTTC | CASSIGSGRQETQYF
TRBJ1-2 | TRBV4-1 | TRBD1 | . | TGCGCCAGCAGCCGCCGGACAGGGCAGTATAACGAGGGCTATGGCTACACCTTC | CASSRRTGQYNEGYGYTF
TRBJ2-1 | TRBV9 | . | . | TGTGCCAGCAGCGATGGGGGCTGGTATGAGCAGTTCTTC | CASSDGGWYEQFF
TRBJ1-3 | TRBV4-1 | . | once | TGCGCCAGCAGCCAAGAATGGACGGTTGGAAACACCATATATTTT | CASSQEWTVGNTIYF
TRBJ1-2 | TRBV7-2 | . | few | TGTGCCAGCAGCTTTAAGGGGCCAGGGTATGGCTACACCTTC | CASSFKGPGYGYTF
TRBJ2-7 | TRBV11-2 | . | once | TGTGCCAGCAGCTTACCTGGGACACCCTCCTACGAGCAGTACTTC | CASSLPGTPSYEQYF
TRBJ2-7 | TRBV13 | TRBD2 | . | TGTGCCAGCAGCTTAGAGGGGTGGCGGGAGGGCCCCTACGAGCAGTACTTC | CASSLEGWREGPYEQYF
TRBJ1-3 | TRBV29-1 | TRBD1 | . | TGCAGCGTCGACGGGGACAGGGGGGGAAACACCATATATTTT | CSVDGDRGGNTIYF
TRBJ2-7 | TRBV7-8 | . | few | TGTGCCAGCAGCTTAGTGGAGGGGGGGCCCTACGAGCAGTACTTC | CASSLVEGGPYEQYF
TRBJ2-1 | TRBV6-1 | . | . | TGTGCCACCCGGCGGGGAAGCTCCTACAATGAGCAGTTCTTC | CATRRGSSYNEQFF
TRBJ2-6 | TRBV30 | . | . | TGTGCCTGGAGTAAGGAGGCGGTCGCTGGGGCCAACGTCCTGACTTTC | CAWSKEAVAGANVLTF
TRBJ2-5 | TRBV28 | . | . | TGTGCCAGCAGAGGGGGGAGTCGGGAGACCCAGTACTTC | CASRGGSRETQYF
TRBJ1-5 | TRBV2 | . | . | TGTGCCAGCAACTGGGGGGGCAATCAGCCCCAGCATTTT | CASNWGGNQPQHF
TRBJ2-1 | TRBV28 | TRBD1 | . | TGTGCCAGCGGCCGAGGCGGGACAGGGGGCCGCAATGAGCAGTTCTTC | CASGRGGTGGRNEQFF
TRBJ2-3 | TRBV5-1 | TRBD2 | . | TGCGCCAGCAGCTTGGGGACTAGCGGGGGTTCAGATACGCAGTATTTT | CASSLGTSGGSDTQYF
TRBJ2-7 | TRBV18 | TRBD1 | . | TGTGCCAGCTCACCAGCGGACAGGGGGCGAAGCGAGCAGTACTTC | CASSPADRGRSEQYF
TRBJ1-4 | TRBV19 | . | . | TGTGCCAGTAGTATGAGGCCCCGTGGGGCTAATGAAAAACTGTTTTTT | CASSMRPRGANEKLFF
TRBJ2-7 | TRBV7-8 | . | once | TGTGCCAGCAGCCCTCGAGGGGTCGTGTCCTACGAGCAGTACTTC | CASSPRGVVSYEQYF
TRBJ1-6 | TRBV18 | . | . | TGTGCCAGCTCACGCTCCTATAATTCACCCCTCCACTTT | CASSRSYNSPLHF
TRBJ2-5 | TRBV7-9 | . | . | TGTGCCAGCAGCTTAGCGCGAGAGGAGTGGGAGACCCAGTACTTC | CASSLAREEWETQYF
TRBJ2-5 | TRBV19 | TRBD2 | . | TGTGCCAGCTCTAGCGGGGGGAACCAAGAGACCCAGTACTTC | CASSSGGNQETQYF
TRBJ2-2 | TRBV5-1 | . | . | TGCGCCAGCAGCCCTTTAGGGACTTCGAACACCGGGGAGCTGTTTTTT | CASSPLGTSNTGELFF
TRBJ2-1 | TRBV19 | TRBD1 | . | TGTGCCAGTAGTACAACCGGGGACAGTTACAATGAGCAGTTCTTC | CASSTTGDSYNEQFF
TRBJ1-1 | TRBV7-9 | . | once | TGTGCCAGCGGAAATCGGGGCACTGAAGCTTTCTTT | CASGNRGTEAFF
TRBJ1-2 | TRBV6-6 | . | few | TGTGCCAGCAGTTACACCACAGGGACTAACTATGGCTACACCTTC | CASSYTTGTNYGYTF
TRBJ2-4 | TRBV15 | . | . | TGTGCCACCAGCCGGGACAAAGACATTCAGTACTTC | CATSRDKDIQYF
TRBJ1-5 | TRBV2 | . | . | TGTGCCAGCAGTGAAGGGGGTCGCGTTAATCAGCCCCAGCATTTT | CASSEGGRVNQPQHF
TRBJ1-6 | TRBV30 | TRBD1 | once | TGTGCCTGGCAGGGGGCCCCCAATTCACCCCTCCACTTT | CAWQGAPNSPLHF
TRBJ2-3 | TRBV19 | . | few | TGTGCCAGTAGTATGACGGATACGCAGTATTTT | CASSMTDTQYF
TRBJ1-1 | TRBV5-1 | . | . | TGCGCCAGCAGCTTGGGTAGGGTAAGGAACACTGAAGCTTTCTTT | CASSLGRVRNTEAFF
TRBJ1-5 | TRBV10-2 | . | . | TGCGCCAGCAGTGAAAGGGGCGGGTACAATCAGCCCCAGCATTTT | CASSERGGYNQPQHF
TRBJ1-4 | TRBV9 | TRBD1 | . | TGTGCCAGCAGCCCATCAGGGGGCATAGTTGAAAAACTGTTTTTT | CASSPSGGIVEKLFF
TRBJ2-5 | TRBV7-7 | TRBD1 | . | TGTGCCAGCAGCATAACGCCGGGACAGGGGGCAGAGACCCAGTACTTC | CASSITPGQGAETQYF
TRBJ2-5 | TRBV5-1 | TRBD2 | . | TGCGCCAGCAGCCCAGGACTAGGGGAGACCCAGTACTTC | CASSPGLGETQYF